A selection of T cell receptor beta chains follows, all from one sample in a study of cytomegalovirus exposure and HLA in healthy donors. The protocol was immunoSEQ multiplex PCR, while the TCRdb copy is restricted to in-frame clones and leaves out a portion. The data show nearly 200,000 clones, over 60% seen once. The sequenced material came from PBMCs. The receptors were gathered from a woman between 25 and 40 years old in good health and CMV-seropositive. Both conserved end residues are part of each CDR3. D genes are given only for firm matches. The listing skips clone size in some rows; elsewhere it reads once, few, many or a size class.

D: TRBD2
size: NA
V: TRBV28
J: TRBJ2-5
CDR3: CASRTSGRGVTQYF
DNA: TGTGCCAGCAGGACTAGCGGGAGAGGGGTGACCCAGTACTTC

D: TRBD2
size: NA
V: TRBV6-1
J: TRBJ2-5
CDR3: CASSGLAGVKETQYF
DNA: TGTGCCAGCAGCGGACTAGCGGGGGTGAAAGAGACCCAGTACTTC

D: NA
size: NA
V: TRBV28
J: TRBJ1-4
CDR3: CASSLAGGYEKLFF
DNA: TGTGCCAGCAGTTTAGCAGGAGGCTATGAAAAACTGTTTTTT

D: NA
size: once
V: TRBV19
J: TRBJ2-1
CDR3: CASSGGYNEQFF
DNA: TGTGCCTCAAGTGGGGGGTACAATGAGCAGTTCTTC

D: NA
size: NA
V: TRBV30
J: TRBJ2-7
CDR3: CAWSVTYLGGEQYF
DNA: TGTGCCTGGAGTGTCACCTACCTGGGGGGCGAGCAGTACTTC

D: NA
size: NA
V: TRBV5-1
J: TRBJ2-7
CDR3: CASSLQGAPYEQYF
DNA: TGCGCCAGCAGCTTACAGGGAGCGCCCTACGAGCAGTACTTC

D: NA
size: NA
V: TRBV19
J: TRBJ1-1
CDR3: CASSPGGGVGTEAFF
DNA: TGTGCCAGTAGTCCAGGCGGGGGGGTCGGCACTGAAGCTTTCTTT

D: NA
size: NA
V: TRBV15
J: TRBJ1-2
CDR3: CATSRASGRLVNYGYTF
DNA: TGTGCCACCAGCAGAGCGTCAGGGAGGCTAGTTAACTATGGCTACACCTTC

D: NA
size: NA
V: TRBV1
J: TRBJ2-1
CDR3: CTSSHSLGLAGGTYNEQFF
DNA: TGCACCAGCAGCCATAGTCTGGGACTAGCGGGAGGGACCTACAATGAGCAGTTCTTC

D: TRBD2
size: NA
V: TRBV13
J: TRBJ2-1
CDR3: CASSLPGLAAYNEQFF
DNA: TGTGCCAGCAGCTTACCGGGACTAGCCGCATACAATGAGCAGTTCTTC

D: NA
size: NA
V: TRBV30
J: TRBJ2-1
CDR3: CAWSSTSFNEQFF
DNA: TGTGCCTGGAGTAGCACTAGTTTCAATGAGCAGTTCTTC

D: TRBD1
size: once
V: TRBV4-2
J: TRBJ2-3
CDR3: CASSPRLGQGGSTDTQYF
DNA: TGTGCCAGCAGCCCCAGACTCGGACAGGGGGGATCCACAGATACGCAGTATTTT

D: NA
size: once
V: TRBV30
J: TRBJ1-2
CDR3: CAWEGGNYGYTF
DNA: TGTGCCTGGGAAGGGGGTAACTATGGCTACACCTTC

D: TRBD1
size: NA
V: TRBV7-2
J: TRBJ2-7
CDR3: CASSGGTGHYGEQYF
DNA: TGTGCCAGCAGCGGCGGGACAGGACATTATGGTGAGCAGTACTTC

D: NA
size: NA
V: TRBV2
J: TRBJ1-5
CDR3: CASSEEMYSNQPQHF
DNA: TGTGCCAGCAGTGAAGAAATGTATAGCAATCAGCCCCAGCATTTT

D: NA
size: few
V: TRBV10-3
J: TRBJ2-7
CDR3: CAITEDRRTYEQYF
DNA: TGTGCCATCACCGAGGACAGAAGAACCTACGAGCAGTACTTC

D: TRBD1
size: NA
V: TRBV7-3
J: TRBJ2-1
CDR3: CASSPTGTYNEQFF
DNA: TGTGCCAGCAGCCCGACAGGGACCTACAATGAGCAGTTCTTC

D: NA
size: NA
V: TRBV7-9
J: TRBJ2-2
CDR3: CASSFESGTGELFF
DNA: TGTGCCAGCAGCTTTGAGAGCGGGACCGGGGAGCTGTTTTTT

D: TRBD1
size: NA
V: TRBV7-8
J: TRBJ1-3
CDR3: CATKMGRGVSGNTIYF
DNA: TGTGCCACCAAGATGGGCAGGGGGGTCTCTGGAAACACCATATATTTT

D: TRBD1
size: few
V: TRBV2
J: TRBJ2-6
CDR3: CASSVDRSGANVLTF
DNA: TGTGCCAGCAGTGTGGACAGGTCTGGGGCCAACGTCCTGACTTTC

D: TRBD1
size: NA
V: TRBV2
J: TRBJ1-1
CDR3: CASRGTGAPNTEAFF
DNA: TGTGCCAGCAGAGGGACAGGGGCACCTAACACTGAAGCTTTCTTT

D: NA
size: once
V: TRBV19
J: TRBJ1-5
CDR3: CASSIARNQPQHF
DNA: TGTGCCAGTAGTATAGCCAGAAACCAGCCCCAGCATTTT

D: NA
size: many
V: TRBV5-6
J: TRBJ1-1
CDR3: CASSWDIMNTEAFF
DNA: TGTGCCAGCAGCTGGGACATTATGAACACTGAAGCTTTCTTT

D: NA
size: NA
V: TRBV7-3
J: TRBJ2-1
CDR3: CASSPLGGSYNEQFF
DNA: TGTGCCAGCAGCCCCTTGGGGGGTTCCTACAATGAGCAGTTCTTC

D: NA
size: few
V: TRBV7-6
J: TRBJ2-2
CDR3: CASSLSAGNTGELFF
DNA: TGTGCCAGCAGCTTGAGCGCTGGGAACACCGGGGAGCTGTTTTTT

D: TRBD1
size: NA
V: TRBV4-2
J: TRBJ1-2
CDR3: CASSQGSATGGHGYTF
DNA: TGTGCCAGCAGCCAAGGCTCCGCGACAGGGGGACATGGCTACACCTTC

D: TRBD1
size: NA
V: TRBV7-2
J: TRBJ1-5
CDR3: CASSSDRGNQPQHF
DNA: TGTGCCAGCAGCTCCGACAGGGGCAATCAGCCCCAGCATTTT

D: TRBD2
size: NA
V: TRBV27
J: TRBJ2-3
CDR3: CAGRGGQDTQYF
DNA: TGTGCCGGCCGGGGGGGTCAAGATACGCAGTATTTT

D: NA
size: few
V: TRBV7-2
J: TRBJ1-2
CDR3: CASSLVSPNYGYTF
DNA: TGTGCCAGCAGCTTAGTGTCTCCGAACTATGGCTACACCTTC

D: NA
size: NA
V: TRBV6-5
J: TRBJ2-1
CDR3: CASIGFRGEQFF
DNA: TGTGCCAGCATTGGGTTTCGCGGTGAGCAGTTCTTC

D: TRBD1
size: NA
V: TRBV6-6
J: TRBJ1-5
CDR3: CASSPRTGSNQPQHF
DNA: TGTGCCAGCAGTCCCCGGACAGGCTCCAATCAGCCCCAGCATTTT

D: NA
size: NA
V: TRBV7-8
J: TRBJ2-1
CDR3: CASSLVSGRGNEQFF
DNA: TGTGCCAGCAGCTTAGTTTCAGGAAGGGGAAATGAGCAGTTCTTC

D: TRBD2
size: NA
V: TRBV7-3
J: TRBJ2-1
CDR3: CASSSGLGYNEQFF
DNA: TGTGCCAGCAGCTCGGGACTAGGCTACAATGAGCAGTTCTTC

D: TRBD2
size: NA
V: TRBV6-1
J: TRBJ2-7
CDR3: CASSEVLGTSGNSYEQYF
DNA: TGTGCCAGCAGTGAAGTATTGGGTACTAGCGGGAACTCCTACGAGCAGTACTTC

D: TRBD1
size: few
V: TRBV7-9
J: TRBJ1-1
CDR3: CASSRSTGTGRTEAFF
DNA: TGTGCCAGCAGCAGATCAACCGGGACAGGGAGGACTGAAGCTTTCTTT

D: TRBD1
size: NA
V: TRBV7-9
J: TRBJ1-6
CDR3: CASSLQGVNSPLHF
DNA: TGTGCCAGCAGCCTACAGGGGGTAAATTCACCCCTCCACTTT

D: TRBD2
size: NA
V: TRBV19
J: TRBJ2-3
CDR3: CASSLTSGSGTDTQYF
DNA: TGTGCCAGTAGTCTAACAAGCGGGAGCGGCACAGATACGCAGTATTTT

D: TRBD1
size: NA
V: TRBV18
J: TRBJ1-5
CDR3: CASSKDRGHQPQHF
DNA: TGTGCCAGCTCAAAAGACAGGGGGCATCAGCCCCAGCATTTT

D: TRBD2
size: once
V: TRBV5-1
J: TRBJ2-2
CDR3: CASSRGLAGDYTGELFF
DNA: TGCGCCAGCAGCCGGGGACTAGCGGGGGACTACACCGGGGAGCTGTTTTTT

D: NA
size: NA
V: TRBV6-5
J: TRBJ2-1
CDR3: CASSYGAGRYNEQFF
DNA: TGTGCCAGCAGTTACGGGGCGGGACGATACAATGAGCAGTTCTTC

D: NA
size: few
V: TRBV5-4
J: TRBJ1-1
CDR3: CASSPGGPTTEAFF
DNA: TGTGCCAGCAGCCCCGGGGGTCCGACTACTGAAGCTTTCTTT

D: TRBD1
size: NA
V: TRBV2
J: TRBJ1-1
CDR3: CAYGGTGDTEAFF
DNA: TGTGCCTACGGAGGGACAGGGGATACTGAAGCTTTCTTT

D: TRBD1
size: NA
V: TRBV2
J: TRBJ1-1
CDR3: CASKGQRNTEAFF
DNA: TGTGCCAGCAAGGGACAGAGGAACACTGAAGCTTTCTTT

D: NA
size: NA
V: TRBV5-1
J: TRBJ2-3
CDR3: CASSSRLGSADTQYF
DNA: TGCGCCAGCAGCTCTAGACTAGGATCCGCAGATACGCAGTATTTT

D: TRBD1
size: NA
V: TRBV5-4
J: TRBJ2-7
CDR3: CASSLQGQAFYEQYF
DNA: TGTGCCAGCAGCTTACAAGGACAGGCCTTCTACGAGCAGTACTTC

D: TRBD2
size: NA
V: TRBV10-3
J: TRBJ2-7
CDR3: CAISTGTSAYEQYF
DNA: TGTGCCATCAGTACAGGGACTAGCGCCTACGAGCAGTACTTC

D: NA
size: once
V: TRBV19
J: TRBJ2-1
CDR3: CASSSGVSYNEQFF
DNA: TGTGCCAGTAGCTCGGGGGTCTCCTACAATGAGCAGTTCTTC

D: NA
size: NA
V: TRBV30
J: TRBJ2-7
CDR3: CAWSVQEPYEQYF
DNA: TGTGCCTGGAGTGTACAGGAACCCTACGAGCAGTACTTC

D: TRBD2
size: NA
V: TRBV7-1
J: TRBJ2-1
CDR3: CASSSIRPQAGTSGIGATGNEQFF
DNA: TGTGCCAGCAGCTCCATTAGGCCCCAAGCCGGGACTAGCGGGATTGGAGCTACGGGGAATGAGCAGTTCTTC

D: NA
size: few
V: TRBV28
J: TRBJ2-7
CDR3: CASSVNNGYEQYF
DNA: TGTGCCAGCAGTGTAAACAACGGGTACGAGCAGTACTTC

D: TRBD1
size: NA
V: TRBV19
J: TRBJ2-5
CDR3: CASSETGRETQYF
DNA: TGTGCCAGTAGTGAGACAGGGCGAGAGACCCAGTACTTC

D: NA
size: NA
V: TRBV6-6
J: TRBJ2-7
CDR3: CASSSRVYEQYF
DNA: TGTGCCAGCAGTTCCAGGGTTTACGAGCAGTACTTC

D: NA
size: NA
V: TRBV5-1
J: TRBJ2-1
CDR3: CASSLGQQHEQFF
DNA: TGCGCCAGCAGCTTGGGACAACAGCACGAGCAGTTCTTC

D: TRBD2
size: NA
V: TRBV5-4
J: TRBJ2-1
CDR3: CASSLGEGGIGYNEQFF
DNA: TGTGCCAGCAGCTTGGGGGAGGGAGGAATTGGGTACAATGAGCAGTTCTTC

D: TRBD2
size: NA
V: TRBV28
J: TRBJ2-3
CDR3: CASSSGLATLREDTQYF
DNA: TGTGCCAGCAGTTCGGGACTAGCGACACTTCGGGAAGATACGCAGTATTTT

D: TRBD1
size: NA
V: TRBV7-2
J: TRBJ2-7
CDR3: CASSFSLSGTGAREQYF
DNA: TGTGCCAGCAGCTTCTCACTCTCCGGGACAGGCGCTCGGGAGCAGTACTTC

D: NA
size: NA
V: TRBV2
J: TRBJ1-1
CDR3: CASSEGIGGTEAFF
DNA: TGTGCCAGCAGTGAAGGTATAGGGGGCACTGAAGCTTTCTTT